Each of the 9 T cell receptor beta chains below was sequenced from the same sample in a study of blood T cell repertoires in COVID-19. Clones were sequenced by immunoSEQ multiplex PCR, and TCRdb holds only the in-frame ones, with some missing. The sample lists 300,000 to 350,000 clones, 75% to 90% occurring once. The specimen was PBMCs or T cells enriched from blood (not recorded which). Source of these receptors: a man aged 30 to 39 who had recovered from COVID-19.

V usage is TRBV18 and J usage is TRBJ1-1; 10 bases line up with TRBD1. J gave up 1 base and V 3 bases, and 11 bases lay outside the gene matches. There are 18 residues in the CDR3. The germline gives CDR1 KGHSH, CDR2 LQKENI. The CDR3 reads CASSPLTGGGNGNTEAFF. The CDR3 nucleotides read TGTGCCAGCTCACCTTTGACAGGGGGCGGAAATGGGAACACTGAAGCTTTCTTT.

Of note for this clone: Within the sample, other DNA sequences also encode this same CDR3. J is TRBJ1-5 and V is TRBV6-5, with 8 bases fitting TRBD1. V shed 6 bases and J 2 bases; nucleotides not matched to a gene: 6. The germline CDR1 and CDR2 sequences are MNHEY and SVGAGI. The CDR3 has 15 amino acids. CDR3 loop: CASRPQGAGNQPQHF. The CDR3 nucleotides read TGTGCCAGCAGGCCCCAGGGGGCCGGCAATCAGCCCCAGCATTTT.

This chain links TRBV9 with TRBJ1-4, with a weak D call TRBD1 (5 bases). This CDR3 is built from 16 residues. Germline CDR1 reads SGDLS; CDR2 reads YYNGEE. Trimming took off 0 bases at V and 4 bases at J, with 13 bases between the two ends. The CDR3 loop reads CASSVGNWGVNEKLFF. CDR3 nucleotide sequence: TGTGCCAGCAGCGTAGGGAACTGGGGGGTTAATGAAAAACTGTTTTTT.

Only a few counts were recorded for this clone. CDR3 nucleotides: TGCGCCAGCAGCTCGGTCGGACAGGGATTGAACACTGAAGCTTTCTTT. It is translated as CASSSVGQGLNTEAFF. V usage is TRBV5-1 and J usage is TRBJ1-1; TRBD1 agrees at 8 bases. The CDR3 covers 16 residues. Trimming took 3 bases from V and 0 from J; bases not matched to a gene: 7. Looked up from germline, CDR1 is SGHRS and CDR2 is YFSETQ.

This clone was picked up one time. The gene calls are TRBV5-6 and TRBJ1-1, with D possibly TRBD1 on 5 matching bases. Trimming took 0 bases from V and 7 from J, leaving 16 bases between them. The CDR3 covers 15 residues. From germline, CDR1 is SGHDT and CDR2 YYEEEE. CDR3 nucleotide sequence: TGTGCCAGCAGCTTGGGGGCCGGAGGGGCCCTTGAAGCTTTCTTT. Protein product: CASSLGAGGALEAFF.

The chain uses TRBV11-2 and TRBJ2-2; D perhaps matches TRBD2 (5 bases). V lost 0 bases and J 6 bases, leaving 5 bases between the germline ends. CDR1 is SGHAT, CDR2 FQNNGV, per germline. The CDR3 covers 13 residues. CDR3 loop: CASSLERAGELFF. The CDR3 DNA sequence: TGTGCCAGCAGCTTAGAGAGGGCCGGGGAGCTGTTTTTT.

The genes are TRBV6-5 and TRBJ1-5; D gene unclear. The CDR3 covers 14 residues. V was cut by 5 bases and J by 0 bases, with 8 bases left in between. The V gene's germline CDR1 is MNHEY and CDR2 SVGAGI. This CDR3 is CASSHRDSNQPQHF. The CDR3, as DNA: TGTGCCAGCAGTCACAGAGATAGCAATCAGCCCCAGCATTTT.

The rearrangement joins TRBV2 to TRBJ2-1; 10 bases match TRBD2. The CDR3 totals 14 residues. V was pared by 7 bases and J by 6 bases, with 6 bases of the junction left unmatched. Per germline, CDR1 SNHLY and CDR2 FYNNEI. CDR3 nucleotide sequence: TGTGCCAGCAAGACTAGCGGGTCGTTCAATGAGCAGTTCTTC. It specifies CASKTSGSFNEQFF.

Comments on this clone: This could be a read error, since a much larger clone is one nucleotide away. The chain joins TRBV5-4 to TRBJ1-1; no clear D gene. The germline V gene encodes CDR1 SGHNT and CDR2 YYREEE (reference sequence). CDR3 size: 13 residues. Deletions cut 0 bases from V and 1 base from J, with 4 bases between. DNA of the CDR3: TGTGCCAGCAGCTTGGCAGGGAACACTGAAGCTTTCTTT. This sequence encodes CASSLAGNTEAFF. Based on the CDR3 plus reference TRBV5-4 and TRBJ1-1, the full variable domain is ETGVTQSPTHLIKTRGQQVTLRCSSQSGHNTVSWYQQALGQGPQFIFQYYREEENGRGNFPPRFSGLQFPNYSSELNVNALELDDSALYLCASSLAGNTEAFFGQGTRLTVV.